One and the same sample provided the 12 T cell receptor beta chains below, sequenced in a study of cytomegalovirus exposure and HLA in healthy donors. The study ran its PCR with 60 Vbeta and 13 Jbeta primers. Libraries were prepared by immunoSEQ multiplex PCR; TCRdb keeps only in-frame clonotypes and omits some of them. Here the sample spans around 200,000 clones, approximately 70% being singletons. Sequenced input: PBMCs. These TCRs come from a man aged 40-55 years in good health and CMV-seropositive.

This clone was picked up a small number of times. The rearrangement links TRBV12-5 to TRBJ2-7; 10 bases map to TRBD1. V was pared by 0 bases and J by 4 bases, with 12 bases of the junction left unmatched. The CDR3 is 18 residues long. Per the germline V gene, CDR1 is LGHNT and CDR2 is FRNRAP. CDR3 bases: TGTGCTAGTGGTTTGGTCCTCTCGGGGACAGGGGATCGATACGAGCAGTACTTC. This codes for CASGLVLSGTGDRYEQYF.

The chain uses TRBV28 and TRBJ2-3; 8 bases match TRBD1. V trimming: 9 bases; J trimming: 1 base; junction bases outside the gene matches: 15. Germline-derived CDR1 and CDR2 are MDHEN and SYDVKM. This CDR3 is 17 amino acids long. CDR3 sequence reads: CASPGTGLSYGTDTQYF. Written as DNA, the CDR3 is TGTGCCAGTCCGGGGACAGGCCTTTCGTATGGCACAGATACGCAGTATTTT.

About this clone: Other DNA sequences from this sample encode an identical CDR3 as well. The rearrangement links TRBV9 to TRBJ2-2, with D maybe TRBD2 (5 bases). The germline gives CDR1 SGDLS, CDR2 YYNGEE. This CDR3 contains 15 residues. Trimming cost V 2 bases and J 4 bases, with 12 bases left between them. CDR3: CASSVGGGGTGELFF. The CDR3 nucleotides are TGTGCCAGCAGCGTTGGAGGTGGAGGCACCGGGGAGCTGTTTTTT.

The rearrangement links TRBV28 to TRBJ1-5, with TRBD1 as a possible D gene (6 bases). The length of the CDR3 is 15 residues. CDR1 and CDR2 from the germline V gene are MDHEN and SYDVKM. Trimming stripped 8 bases from V and 4 bases from J, with 18 bases between. The CDR3 nucleotides are TGTGCCAGCGGGATACAGGGTTTGGGGAATCAGCCCCAGCATTTT. It yields the protein CASGIQGLGNQPQHF.

The chain combines TRBV5-6 with TRBJ2-7; no definite D call. Trimming shortened V by 2 bases and J by 6 bases, and 12 bases separated the two germline ends. Per the germline V gene, CDR1 is SGHDT and CDR2 is YYEEEE. This CDR3 region has 13 residues. CDR3 loop: CASSFDPRGEQYF. The CDR3 coding sequence is TGTGCCAGCAGCTTTGATCCGAGAGGCGAGCAGTACTTC.

In its sample, this clone was seen once. The chain couples TRBV7-6 to TRBJ2-1, with D hard to call. The germline V gene encodes CDR1 SGHVS and CDR2 FNYEAQ. With 3 bases removed from V and 2 bases from J, the gap between germline ends came to 5 bases. The CDR3 length is 13 residues. The chain's CDR3 is CASSFTAYNEQFF. CDR3 sequence (DNA): TGTGCCAGCAGCTTTACTGCCTACAATGAGCAGTTCTTC.

The chain has TRBV5-4 and TRBJ1-1; D is uncertain. Between the trimmed V and J ends, which lost 0 bases and 4 bases, there was a span of 16 bases. This CDR3 is built from 16 residues. CDR1 and CDR2 (germline): SGHNT, YYREEE (reference sequence). The chain's CDR3 is CASSLEPSRDATEAFF. CDR3 DNA sequence: TGTGCCAGCAGCTTGGAACCCTCTCGGGATGCCACTGAAGCTTTCTTT.

The CDR3 coding sequence is TGTGCCAGCAGCGATCTCGGGGACACGACAGATACGCAGTATTTT. Translation: CASSDLGDTTDTQYF. The chain couples TRBV9 to TRBJ2-3; weak D call: TRBD1 (6 bases). Germline lookup yields CDR1 SGDLS and CDR2 YYNGEE. Trimming cost V 3 bases and J 3 bases, with 14 bases left between them. The CDR3 is made up of 15 amino acids.

This clone was found a few times. The V gene is TRBV6-5, the J gene TRBJ1-1; D possibly corresponds to TRBD1 (6 bases). Trimming pared 5 bases from V and 1 base from J, leaving 11 bases between. Germline V gene lookup returns CDR1 MNHEY and CDR2 SVGAGI. This CDR3 is 14 amino acids long. CDR3 DNA sequence: TGTGCCAGCAGTCTTAGAGGGGGGAACACTGAAGCTTTCTTT. Translated, it gives CASSLRGGNTEAFF.

The V gene is TRBV5-4, the J gene TRBJ2-2; 12 bases agree with TRBD1. Germline CDR1 SGHNT, CDR2 YYREEE (reference sequence). The CDR3 extends over 18 amino acids. The V segment lost 0 bases and the J segment 5 bases; nucleotides outside the gene matches: 8. The CDR3: CASSLGSPGQGATGELFF. CDR3 nucleotides: TGTGCCAGCAGCTTGGGGTCACCGGGACAGGGGGCTACCGGGGAGCTGTTTTTT.

This clone has just a few counts. The chain links TRBV4-2 to TRBJ2-2; 8 nucleotides agree with TRBD2. The CDR3 is 16 residues long. Germline CDR1 and CDR2: LGHNA and YNFKEQ. The V and J ends lost 0 bases and 6 bases, in that order; junction bases with no gene match: 6. The CDR3 loop reads CASSQDYGGAPGELFF. DNA of the CDR3: TGTGCCAGCAGCCAAGATTACGGGGGGGCCCCCGGGGAGCTGTTTTTT.

DNA of the CDR3: TGCGCCAGCAGCTTGGTGGGGAGGTCCGCGCAGTACTTC. Residues: CASSLVGRSAQYF. The chain has TRBV5-1 and TRBJ2-5; tentatively, D is TRBD2 (6 bases). CDR1 and CDR2 from the germline V gene are SGHRS and YFSETQ. Trimming pared 0 bases from V and 11 bases from J, leaving 14 bases between. The CDR3 runs 13 residues.